A single sample is the source of the 9 T cell receptor beta chains below, sequenced in a study of T-cell reconstitution after alpha-beta-depleted transplantation in children. Unique molecular identifiers were built into the TCRbeta library. TCRdb redid the calling of the PCR reads with MiXCR, one entry per CDR3 protein. The table records about 580,000 distinct CDR3 sequences, approximately 22% of them present only once. The material sequenced was PBMCs, mostly from graft donor cells, taken 360 days after TCRalphabeta/CD19-depleted stem cell transplant. The receptor set was obtained from a boy younger than two who had a stem cell transplant for acute myeloid leukemia, so the T cells may come from the graft donor.

This clonotype was observed at least ten times. The CDR3 sequence is CASSLSRGTKAFF. CDR3 sequence (DNA): TGTGCCAGCAGTTTATCCCGGGGCACCAAAGCTTTCTTT. V usage is TRBV12-3 or TRBV12-4 and J usage is TRBJ1-1; TRBD1 is a possible D gene (5 bases). CDR3 length equals 13 residues. Trimming left V 2 bases short and J 9 bases short, with 13 bases between.

The CDR3 DNA sequence: TGCGCCAGCAGCTTGGCCCGACCGCCCGCCGAAGCTTTCTTT. It specifies CASSLARPPAEAFF. The V gene is TRBV5-1, the J gene TRBJ1-1; D unclear. Germline values: CDR1 SGHRS, CDR2 YFSETQ. With 0 bases removed from V and 8 bases from J, the gap between germline ends came to 14 bases. The CDR3 spans 14 residues.

The CDR3 is CSARSRPGRSTDTQYF. In DNA, the CDR3 is TGCAGTGCTAGATCCAGACCAGGGAGAAGCACAGATACGCAGTATTTT. This chain uses TRBV20-1 with TRBJ2-3, with D perhaps given as TRBD1 or TRBD2 (5 bases each). Trimming removed 2 bases from V and 0 bases from J, with 15 bases in between. Germline CDR1 is DFQATT and CDR2 is SNEGSKA (reference sequence). The CDR3 totals 16 residues.

This clonotype has a handful of counts. The chain combines TRBV6-5 with TRBJ2-3; 10 nucleotides agree with TRBD2. The CDR3 is made up of 16 amino acids. The V and J ends lost 2 bases and 2 bases, in that order; junction bases with no gene match: 4. Per the germline V gene, CDR1 is MNHEY and CDR2 is SVGAGI. The CDR3 DNA sequence: TGTGCCAGCAGTTACGGCCTAGCGGGGGTCACAGATACGCAGTATTTT. Translation: CASSYGLAGVTDTQYF.

This chain uses TRBV6-5 with TRBJ1-5; 7 bases agree with TRBD1. V lost 0 bases and J lost 2; bases outside the gene matches: 7. Germline V gene data show CDR1 as MNHEY and CDR2 as SVGAGI. This CDR3 spans 17 amino acids. Here the CDR3 reads CASSYSRPGTGNQPQHF. Written as DNA, the CDR3 is TGTGCCAGCAGTTACTCAAGACCCGGGACAGGCAATCAGCCCCAGCATTTT.

This clonotype was observed many times. The J gene is TRBJ2-3, the V gene TRBV20-1, with D possibly matching TRBD2 (6 bases). Germline CDR1 is DFQATT and CDR2 is SNEGSKA (reference sequence). Trimming removed 2 bases from V and 4 bases from J, with 13 bases in between. CDR3 length: 14 residues. The CDR3 bases are TGCAGTGCTAGAACTAGCAATAGGCCAGATACGCAGTATTTT. Translation: CSARTSNRPDTQYF.

This CDR3 reads CASSLMGGWDTEAFF. The CDR3, as DNA: TGTGCCAGCAGCCTCATGGGGGGCTGGGACACTGAAGCTTTCTTT. The V gene is TRBV5-5, the J gene TRBJ1-1; D is possibly TRBD1 (6 bases). Trimming pared 4 bases from V and 3 bases from J, leaving 16 bases between. Germline CDR1 and CDR2: SGHKS and YYEKEE (reference sequence). The CDR3 totals 15 residues.

This chain links TRBV5-5 with TRBJ2-1; the D gene is possibly TRBD1 (6 bases). The CDR3 loop spans 18 amino acids. CDR1 SGHKS and CDR2 YYEKEE come from the germline V gene (reference sequence). Trimming left V 5 bases short and J 0 bases short, with 21 bases between. The CDR3, as DNA: TGTGCCAGCAGTTCCTCCCCGACAGGCGTCCACTCCTACAATGAGCAGTTCTTC. This sequence encodes CASSSSPTGVHSYNEQFF.

The table lists this clonotype with a few counts. The genes are TRBV20-1 and TRBJ1-5; TRBD1 matches at 7 bases. Germline V CDR1 and CDR2: DFQATT, SNEGSKA (reference sequence). The CDR3 totals 15 residues. V shed 1 base and J 5 bases; nucleotides not matched to a gene: 8. The CDR3 region is CSARGGTAGDQPQHF. CDR3 coding DNA: TGCAGTGCTAGAGGAGGGACAGCGGGGGATCAGCCCCAGCATTTT.